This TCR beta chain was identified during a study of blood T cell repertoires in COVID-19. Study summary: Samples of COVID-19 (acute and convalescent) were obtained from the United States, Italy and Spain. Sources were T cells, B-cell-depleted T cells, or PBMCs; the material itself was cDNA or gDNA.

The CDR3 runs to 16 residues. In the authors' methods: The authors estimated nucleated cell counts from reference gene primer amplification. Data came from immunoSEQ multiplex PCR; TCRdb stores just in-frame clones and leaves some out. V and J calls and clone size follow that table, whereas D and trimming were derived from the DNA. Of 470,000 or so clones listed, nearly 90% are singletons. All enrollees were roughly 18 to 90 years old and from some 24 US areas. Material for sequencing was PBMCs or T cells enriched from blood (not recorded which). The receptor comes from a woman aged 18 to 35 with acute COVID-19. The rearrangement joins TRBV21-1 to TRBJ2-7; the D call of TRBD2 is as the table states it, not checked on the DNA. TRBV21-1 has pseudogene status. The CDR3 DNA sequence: TGTGCCAGCAGCAAAGGGGCTAGCGGGGGATCCTACGAGCAGTACTTC. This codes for CASSKGASGGSYEQYF.